This T cell receptor (beta chain) was obtained from a study of cytomegalovirus exposure and HLA in healthy donors. General study results and limits: Cytomegalovirus association was listed for 150 to 200 TCR beta chains. Rare sequences made up most TCRs, while some public TCRs were found in many donors.

With respect to this clone: The antigen is undetermined.

Primers for the PCR totalled 60 Vbeta and 13 Jbeta. Under the authors' procedure: Per a later analysis, the number of unique TCR beta chains was around 80 million, of which roughly 10 million were shared. Using immunoSEQ multiplex PCR, the repertoire was profiled, and TCRdb retains in-frame clones only, with some absent. V, J and clone size derive from that table, while D and trimming were established from the DNA sequence. The sample includes some 120,000 clones, around 77% seen only once; the top ten take more than 0.95%. Germline assignment: CDR1 LNHNV and CDR2 YYDKDF (reference sequence). The CDR3 is 15 amino acids. The ends lost 5 bases at V and 1 base at J; junction bases unmatched: 8. As for the donors, each was a healthy bone marrow donor.

The rearrangement joins TRBV15 to TRBJ2-7; 7 bases are a match to TRBD1. This clonotype was obtained from a middle-aged man in good health and CMV-seronegative. Sequencing was done on a sample of PBMCs. The CDR3 nucleotides read TGTGCCACCAGCGCCAGACCGGGACAGTCCTACGAGCAGTACTTC. This codes for CATSARPGQSYEQYF.